This T cell receptor beta chain was observed in a study of shared clonotypes between healthy human individuals. Study summary: With ages of 18 to 49, the donors were a couple of women and three men.

The CDR3 length is 20 residues. V shed 0 bases and J 5 bases; nucleotides not matched to a gene: 19. The germline gives CDR1 SGDLS, CDR2 YYNGEE. This table comes from immunoSEQ multiplex PCR, and its TCRdb copy is limited to in-frame clones, with some not included. The repertoire holds 1,500,000 or so clones, with approximately 98.5% as singletons. The sample was naive CD4+ T cells sorted from blood. Stated subset: CD45RA+ positively selected. The chain links TRBV9 to TRBJ2-1; the match to TRBD2 covers 8 bases. The sequence was collected from a man aged 25-45 years in good health. The CDR3 reads CASSVETQPGGMGLDNEQFF. The CDR3 DNA reads as TGTGCCAGCAGCGTAGAGACACAGCCGGGGGGGATGGGTTTGGACAATGAGCAGTTCTTC.